This TCR beta chain stems from a study of T cell repertoires in cytomegalovirus infection. In regard to this clonotype: The antigen remains undetermined.

TCRdb processed the reads anew with MiXCR; each CDR3 protein has one entry. The table shows about a million distinct CDR3 sequences, with around 32% occurring only once. V was clipped by 0 bases and J by 4 bases, with 8 bases between them. In germline, CDR1 is SQVTM, CDR2 ANQGSEA. This CDR3 has 13 amino acids. Source: cultured CD8+ T cells from PBMCs, taken from culture after CMV antigen stimulation. The TCR was taken from a human donor in good health (CMV status not recorded). Some clones in this sample may be carry-over from other donors' samples. The gene calls are TRBV29-1 and TRBJ2-3; D gene uncertain. The CDR3 bases are TGCAGCGTTGAAGATGGAGTCCCAGATACGCAGTATTTT. Amino acid sequence: CSVEDGVPDTQYF.